Presented here are 2 T cell receptor beta chains from one specimen sequenced in a study of immune heterogeneity within non-small cell lung tumors. Bulk tumor genomic DNA served as template, at roughly 600 ng per sample. Several biopsies per primary tumor, spaced far apart, were taken during surgery. Untreated, newly diagnosed non-small cell lung cancer patients underwent curative surgery. A first 10-cycle multiplex round used 32 V-gene and 13 J-gene primers on TCR beta CDR3. TCRdb called the multiplex PCR reads again in MiXCR, with one record for every CDR3 protein. The sample shows 20,000 to 25,000 distinct CDR3 sequences, 25% to 35% of them seen only once. Sequencing used lung tumor tissue. These receptors all stem from a man aged 35 to 55 with non-small cell lung cancer.

This clonotype has only a few counts. The CDR3 sequence: CASSLSGSSTQYF. CDR3 bases: TGTGCCAGCAGCTTAAGTGGGTCCAGCACGCAGTATTTT. The chain joins TRBV7-9 to TRBJ2-3; no definite D call. From germline, CDR1 is SEHNR and CDR2 FQNEAQ (reference sequence). The ends were cut back, 2 bases at V and 9 bases at J, with 12 bases in the middle. The CDR3 consists of 13 residues.

The chain has TRBV24-1 and TRBJ1-5, with D hard to call. The germline gives CDR1 KGHDR, CDR2 SFDVKD. V lost 4 bases and J 3 bases, leaving 9 bases between the germline ends. This CDR3 is 14 amino acids long. CDR3: CATSENVNNQPQHF. The CDR3 nucleotides read TGTGCCACCAGTGAAAATGTGAACAATCAGCCCCAGCATTTT.